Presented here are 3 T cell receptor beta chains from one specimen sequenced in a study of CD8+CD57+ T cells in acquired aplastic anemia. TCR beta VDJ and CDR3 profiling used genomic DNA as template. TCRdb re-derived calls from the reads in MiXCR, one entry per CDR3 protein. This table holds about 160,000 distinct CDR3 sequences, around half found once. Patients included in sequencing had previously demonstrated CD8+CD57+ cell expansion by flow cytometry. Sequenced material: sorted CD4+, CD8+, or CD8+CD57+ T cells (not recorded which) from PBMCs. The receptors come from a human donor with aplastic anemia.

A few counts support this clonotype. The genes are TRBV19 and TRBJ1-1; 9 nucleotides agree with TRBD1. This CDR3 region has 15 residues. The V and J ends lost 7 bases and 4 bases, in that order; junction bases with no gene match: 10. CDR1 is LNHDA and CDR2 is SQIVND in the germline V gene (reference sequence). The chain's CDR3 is CASTPQTGGRTEAFF. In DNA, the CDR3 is TGTGCCAGTACCCCCCAGACAGGGGGTCGCACTGAAGCTTTCTTT.

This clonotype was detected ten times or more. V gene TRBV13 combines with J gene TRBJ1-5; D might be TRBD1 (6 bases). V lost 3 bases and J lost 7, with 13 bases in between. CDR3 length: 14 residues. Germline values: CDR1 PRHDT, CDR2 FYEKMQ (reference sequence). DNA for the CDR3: TGTGCCAGCAGCTTGGCCAGGGGAGGACAGCCCCAGCATTTT. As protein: CASSLARGGQPQHF.

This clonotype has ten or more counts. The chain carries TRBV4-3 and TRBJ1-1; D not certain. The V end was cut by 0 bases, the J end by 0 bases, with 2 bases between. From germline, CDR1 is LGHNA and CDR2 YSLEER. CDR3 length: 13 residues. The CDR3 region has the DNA TGCGCCAGCAGCCAAGAGTTGAACACTGAAGCTTTCTTT. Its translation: CASSQELNTEAFF.